This TCR beta chain was found in a study of cytomegalovirus exposure and HLA in healthy donors. Study-wide results and limits: In vitro work confirmed that a few CMV-associated chains recognize CMV antigens. TCR beta chains associated with HLA were, in a later analysis, more clonally expanded than equally common others. Later work found most CMV-associated TCR beta chains apparently HLA-restricted.

Concerning this clone itself: Its antigen remains unidentified.

V was pared by 2 bases and J by 5 bases, with 4 bases of the junction left unmatched. Looked up from germline, CDR1 is MNHEY and CDR2 is SMNVEV (reference sequence). The CDR3 loop spans 14 amino acids. Both 60 Vbeta primers and 13 Jbeta primers went into the PCR. Profiling relied on immunoSEQ multiplex PCR, and the TCRdb table lists in-frame clones only, not all of them. There are a few hundred thousand clones in the sample; more than 80% occur only once, and roughly 3.1% lies in the top ten. The sequence derives from a man younger than 45 in good health and CMV-seronegative. The chain combines TRBV27 with TRBJ2-7, with 9 bases matching TRBD1. Material for sequencing was PBMCs. CDR3 amino acids: CASSLRGQGNEQYF. The CDR3 DNA sequence: TGTGCCAGCAGTTTAAGGGGACAGGGCAACGAGCAGTACTTC.